The subject of this entry is one TCR beta chain. Flow cytometry had shown expanded CD8+CD57+ cells in the patients chosen for sequencing. Genomic DNA was employed as the template in profiling TCR beta VDJ and CDR3. TCRdb re-called the reads with MiXCR, one entry per CDR3 protein. Here the sample spans 160,000 or so distinct CDR3 sequences, about 70% being singletons. This record comes from a study of CD8+CD57+ T cells in acquired aplastic anemia. This clonotype originated in a human donor with aplastic anemia. The sequenced sample consisted of sorted CD4+, CD8+, or CD8+CD57+ T cells (not recorded which) from PBMCs.

The DNA of the CDR3 is TGCAGTGCTAGAGATGGCGAGGCAGACACTGAAGCTTTCTTT. Its protein is CSARDGEADTEAFF. The genes are TRBV20-1 and TRBJ1-1, with D uncertain. V gave up 0 bases and J gave up 3 bases, with 11 bases separating them. Germline assignment: CDR1 DFQATT and CDR2 SNEGSKA (reference sequence). The CDR3 totals 14 residues.